Below are 10 T cell receptor beta chains sequenced from a single sample in a study of shared clonotypes between healthy human individuals. Data came from immunoSEQ multiplex PCR; TCRdb stores just in-frame clones and leaves some out. This table holds about 1 million clones, approximately 72% found once. Specimen: memory CD4+ T cells sorted from blood. Subset specified: CD45RA-negative fraction. The receptor source for this set is a man aged 18 to 29 in good health.

This chain connects TRBV7-2 to TRBJ2-7; 11 bases match TRBD2. This CDR3 has 15 residues. Losses at the gene ends were 4 bases for V and 5 bases for J; bases not matched to a gene: 7. Germline V gene data show CDR1 as SGHTA and CDR2 as FQGNSA. As DNA, the CDR3 is TGTGCCAGCAGCTATATTACTAGCGGGAGCCACGAGCAGTACTTC. Encoded protein: CASSYITSGSHEQYF.

With regard to this clone: The sample has other DNA sequences that encode this CDR3 too. The CDR3 protein is CASSPEEGPYEQYF. The DNA for the CDR3 is TGTGCCAGCAGTCCCGAGGAAGGCCCCTACGAGCAGTACTTC. The V call is TRBV6-5, the J call TRBJ2-7, with D unresolved. The germline V and J ends were trimmed by 5 bases and 2 bases, with 13 bases remaining between them. The CDR3 is made up of 14 amino acids. CDR1 and CDR2 (germline): MNHEY, SVGAGI.

This clone was detected only once. J is TRBJ2-5 and V is TRBV28; 9 bases are shared with TRBD1. Germline lookup yields CDR1 MDHEN and CDR2 SYDVKM. V shed 8 bases, J shed 1 base, and the junction held 17 bases outside the gene matches. The CDR3 totals 18 residues. CDR3 loop: CASRLGRTGVPPQETQYF. CDR3 bases: TGTGCCAGCCGCCTCGGGAGGACAGGGGTACCCCCCCAAGAGACCCAGTACTTC.

The V and J genes are TRBV12-5 and TRBJ2-2; 10 bases match TRBD2. Germline-derived CDR1 and CDR2 are LGHNT and FRNRAP. This CDR3 has 18 amino acids. V dropped 3 bases and J dropped 2; count of bases not matched to a gene: 9. The CDR3 coding sequence is TGTGCTAGTGGTTTCATGATTAGCGGGGGGCTAAACACCGGGGAGCTGTTTTTT. Its translation: CASGFMISGGLNTGELFF.

This clone was detected only once. Given a much more abundant clone one base away, this may be a read error. This sample also contains other DNA sequences that code for the same CDR3. The CDR3 sequence is CASSLEAGNQPQHF. The CDR3 DNA follows: TGTGCCAGCAGCTTAGAGGCAGGGAATCAGCCCCAGCATTTT. This rearrangement joins TRBV7-9 to TRBJ1-5, with D maybe TRBD1 (5 bases). V was pared by 1 base and J by 4 bases, with 8 bases between. Looked up from germline, CDR1 is SEHNR and CDR2 is FQNEAQ (reference sequence). This CDR3 spans 14 amino acids.

This clone has more than one count but fewer than ten. The chain combines TRBV19 with TRBJ1-6; D is unresolved. Looked up from germline, CDR1 is LNHDA and CDR2 is SQIVND (reference sequence). Trimming shortened V by 2 bases and J by 6 bases, and 2 bases separated the two germline ends. The length of the CDR3 is 12 residues. CDR3 loop: CASSILNSPLHF. DNA for the CDR3: TGTGCCAGTAGTATACTTAATTCACCCCTCCACTTT.

A word on this clone: This specimen includes other DNA sequences encoding the same CDR3. This sequence joins TRBV18 and TRBJ1-4; a possible D gene is TRBD1 (5 bases). The CDR3 contains 13 residues. Germline lookup yields CDR1 KGHSH and CDR2 LQKENI. V was trimmed by 6 bases and J by 5 bases, leaving 10 bases between them. CDR3 sequence reads: CASSPRGNEKLFF. The CDR3 DNA reads as TGTGCCAGCTCTCCGCGGGGGAATGAAAAACTGTTTTTT.

The table lists this clone with a few counts. The gene calls are TRBV28 and TRBJ2-7; 8 nucleotides align to TRBD2. The V and J ends lost 7 bases and 6 bases, in that order; junction bases with no gene match: 11. The CDR3 has 14 residues. Germline CDR1 MDHEN, CDR2 SYDVKM. The CDR3 is CASTSGGVLSEQYF. In DNA, the CDR3 is TGTGCCAGCACCAGCGGGGGAGTCCTCTCCGAGCAGTACTTC.

The genes are TRBV9 and TRBJ2-5, with D possibly being TRBD1 or TRBD2 (5 bases each). CDR3 size: 15 residues. Germline values: CDR1 SGDLS, CDR2 YYNGEE. V lost 2 bases, J lost 1 base, and 12 bases lay in between. The CDR3 here is CASSVGGGVQETQYF. CDR3 nucleotide sequence: TGTGCCAGCAGCGTGGGTGGGGGAGTCCAAGAGACCCAGTACTTC.

The chain joins TRBV4-1 to TRBJ2-2, with 8 bases identical to TRBD1. Per germline, CDR1 MGHRA and CDR2 YSYEKL. Unmatched junction bases numbered 18, after V lost 4 bases and J lost 2 bases. The length of the CDR3 is 20 residues. This CDR3 reads CASSLIKGDRGRKNTGELFF. The CDR3 DNA follows: TGCGCCAGCAGCCTCATAAAGGGCGACAGGGGCCGAAAAAACACCGGGGAGCTGTTTTTT.